The clone carrying this TCR beta chain was picked up a small number of times. The record originates from a study of T cells after yellow fever vaccination. TCRdb analysed the 5' RACE reads with MiXCR anew, one entry per CDR3 protein. Here the sample spans about 580,000 distinct CDR3 sequences, around 17% being singletons. Germline lookup yields CDR1 MDHEN and CDR2 SYDVKM. There are 16 residues in the CDR3. The V gene end was trimmed by 2 bases and the J gene end by 3 bases; junction bases not matched to a gene: 7. The clonotype was recovered from a young man who received the YFV17D yellow fever vaccine. The chain uses TRBV28 and TRBJ2-3; the match to TRBD1 covers 8 bases. The source material was PBMCs, sampled roughly 5 days after the first yellow fever vaccination. The CDR3 DNA reads TGTGCCAGCAGTTTACGCCGGGACAGGAGAACAGATACGCAGTATTTT. Its protein is CASSLRRDRRTDTQYF.